This record covers a single T cell receptor beta chain. Each CDR3 protein is one row after TCRdb ran MiXCR on the 5' RACE reads. The data show around 34,000 distinct CDR3 sequences, about 7.3% seen once. The data were obtained in a study of T-cell memory formation after mild COVID-19. The CDR3 totals 19 residues. The germline V gene encodes CDR1 LGHNA and CDR2 YSLEER. The ends lost 0 bases at V and 0 bases at J; junction bases unmatched: 13. The sequenced sample was PBMCs or a T cell subset sorted from them (not recorded which). This chain connects TRBV4-3 to TRBJ1-1; 7 bases align to TRBD1. The receptor was derived from a man aged 18-30 years who had mild COVID-19 (a few samples of this study predate the infection). Cell type and time point are not known. The CDR3 region is CASSQEWIRGRIMNTEAFF. CDR3 in DNA: TGCGCCAGCAGCCAAGAATGGATCAGGGGGAGGATAATGAACACTGAAGCTTTCTTT.